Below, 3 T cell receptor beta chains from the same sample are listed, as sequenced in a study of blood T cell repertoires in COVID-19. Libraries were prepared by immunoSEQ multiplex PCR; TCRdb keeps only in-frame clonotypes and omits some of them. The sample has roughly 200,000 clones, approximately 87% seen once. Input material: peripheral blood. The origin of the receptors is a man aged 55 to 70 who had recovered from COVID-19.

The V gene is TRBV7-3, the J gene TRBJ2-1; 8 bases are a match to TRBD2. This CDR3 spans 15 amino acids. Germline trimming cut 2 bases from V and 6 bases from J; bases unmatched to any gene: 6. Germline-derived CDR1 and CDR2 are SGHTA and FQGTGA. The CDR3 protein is CASSLHTSGRNEQFF. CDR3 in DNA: TGTGCCAGCAGCTTACACACTAGCGGCCGCAATGAGCAGTTCTTC. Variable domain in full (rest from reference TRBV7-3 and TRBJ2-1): GAGVSQTPSNKVTEKGKYVELRCDPISGHTALYWYRQSLGQGPEFLIYFQGTGAADDSGLPNDRFFAVRPEGSVSTLKIQRTERGDSAVYLCASSLHTSGRNEQFFGPGTRLTVL.

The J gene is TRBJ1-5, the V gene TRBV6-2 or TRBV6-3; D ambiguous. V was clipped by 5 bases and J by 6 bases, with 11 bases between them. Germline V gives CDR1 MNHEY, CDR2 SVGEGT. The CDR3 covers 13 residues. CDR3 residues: CASSGLQAQPQHF. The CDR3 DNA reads TGTGCCAGCAGTGGACTGCAGGCTCAGCCCCAGCATTTT.

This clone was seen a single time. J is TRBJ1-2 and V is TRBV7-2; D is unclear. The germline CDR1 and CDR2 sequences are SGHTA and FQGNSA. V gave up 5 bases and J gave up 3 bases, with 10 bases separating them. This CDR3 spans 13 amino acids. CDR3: CASSTNADYGYTF. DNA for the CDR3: TGTGCCAGCAGCACCAACGCGGACTATGGCTACACCTTC.